This T cell receptor (beta chain) came from a study of blood T cell repertoires in COVID-19. About the research overall: Sources were T cells, B-cell-depleted T cells, or PBMCs; the material itself was cDNA or gDNA.

The CDR3 is 16 residues long. Per germline, CDR1 SGDLS and CDR2 YYNGEE. V dropped 3 bases and J dropped 1 base, with 16 bases sitting between them. Original handling: Counts of nucleated cells, estimated from reference gene primer amplification, were obtained. Using immunoSEQ multiplex PCR, the repertoire was profiled, and TCRdb retains in-frame clones only, with some absent. V, J and clone size are those of that table, while D and trimming were read from the DNA. This table holds 150,000 to 200,000 clones, about 81% found once. The receptor's source is a young man with active or convalescent COVID-19. The chain couples TRBV9 to TRBJ1-2; D is possibly TRBD1 (6 bases). The sample consisted of peripheral blood. The CDR3 here is CASSAETGGLNYGYTF. CDR3 coding DNA: TGTGCCAGCAGCGCCGAGACAGGAGGACTTAACTATGGCTACACCTTC.